The rows below give T cell receptor beta chains drawn from one sample of a study of T cell responses to AZD1222 COVID-19 vaccine. Measured with immunoSEQ multiplex PCR; TCRdb has only the in-frame clones, and not every one. The data contain around 210,000 clones, around 94% of them seen just once; the ten biggest clones take up around 1.8%. Material: peripheral blood, obtained 28 days after the second dose of the MenACWY control vaccine. The source is an adult who received the MenACWY meningococcal vaccine as a control. The CDR3 runs from the conserved cysteine through the conserved F or W. The order of the fields is CDR3 protein, CDR3 DNA, clone size, D gene, J gene, V gene, CDR3 length. D genes are given only for firm matches. Size tells how often a clone was seen (once, few, many) or the class of an expanded clone, and some rows leave it out.

cdr3_aa: CAWSTGTPLAKNIQYF
cdr3_nt: TGTGCCTGGTCTACAGGGACTCCTCTAGCCAAAAACATTCAGTACTTC
clone_size: NA
d_call: NA
j_call: TRBJ2-4
v_call: TRBV30
cdr3_length: 16

cdr3_aa: CSVEEWRGPNTGELFF
cdr3_nt: TGCAGCGTTGAAGAATGGAGGGGCCCCAACACCGGGGAGCTGTTTTTT
clone_size: NA
d_call: NA
j_call: TRBJ2-2
v_call: TRBV29-1
cdr3_length: 16

cdr3_aa: CASSLRPRGGYTF
cdr3_nt: TGTGCCAGCAGTTTGCGACCCCGCGGCGGCTACACCTTC
clone_size: NA
d_call: NA
j_call: TRBJ1-2
v_call: TRBV12-3/TRBV12-4
cdr3_length: 13

cdr3_aa: CASSEEGWTEAFF
cdr3_nt: TGTGCCAGCAGTGAGGAAGGGTGGACTGAAGCTTTCTTT
clone_size: NA
d_call: NA
j_call: TRBJ1-1
v_call: TRBV6-1
cdr3_length: 13

cdr3_aa: CASSYSTGGGETQYF
cdr3_nt: TGTGCCAGCAGTTACTCGACAGGGGGCGGGGAGACCCAGTACTTC
clone_size: NA
d_call: TRBD1
j_call: TRBJ2-5
v_call: TRBV6-6
cdr3_length: 15

cdr3_aa: CASSRLLNSLVGYTF
cdr3_nt: TGTGCCAGCAGCCGCTTACTTAATTCTCTGGTTGGCTACACCTTC
clone_size: NA
d_call: NA
j_call: TRBJ1-2
v_call: TRBV6-5
cdr3_length: 15

cdr3_aa: CASSQQTGGGYGYTF
cdr3_nt: TGCGCCAGCAGCCAACAGACAGGGGGCGGCTATGGCTACACCTTC
clone_size: NA
d_call: TRBD1
j_call: TRBJ1-2
v_call: TRBV10-2
cdr3_length: 15

cdr3_aa: CASSLATGSSTGELFF
cdr3_nt: TGTGCCAGCAGCTTAGCGACAGGGTCGAGCACCGGGGAGCTGTTTTTT
clone_size: NA
d_call: TRBD1
j_call: TRBJ2-2
v_call: TRBV7-9
cdr3_length: 16

cdr3_aa: CASSPFGREKLFF
cdr3_nt: TGTGCCAGCAGCCCTTTTGGGCGGGAAAAACTGTTTTTT
clone_size: NA
d_call: NA
j_call: TRBJ1-4
v_call: TRBV7-9
cdr3_length: 13

cdr3_aa: CASSLGAGPPDTQYF
cdr3_nt: TGCGCCAGCAGCTTGGGGGCGGGTCCCCCAGATACGCAGTATTTT
clone_size: NA
d_call: NA
j_call: TRBJ2-3
v_call: TRBV5-1
cdr3_length: 15

cdr3_aa: CASSAGLAGNTYEQYF
cdr3_nt: TGTGCCAGCAGTGCCGGACTAGCGGGGAATACCTACGAGCAGTACTTC
clone_size: NA
d_call: TRBD2
j_call: TRBJ2-7
v_call: TRBV27
cdr3_length: 16

cdr3_aa: CASSEFLPGAGSGANVLTF
cdr3_nt: TGTGCCAGCAGTGAATTTTTGCCGGGAGCGGGTTCTGGGGCCAACGTCCTGACTTTC
clone_size: NA
d_call: NA
j_call: TRBJ2-6
v_call: TRBV2
cdr3_length: 19

cdr3_aa: CASSFTLQGLSYEQYF
cdr3_nt: TGTGCCAGCAGTTTTACTTTACAGGGGCTCTCCTACGAGCAGTACTTC
clone_size: NA
d_call: TRBD1
j_call: TRBJ2-7
v_call: TRBV28
cdr3_length: 16

cdr3_aa: CASSPRGDSYGYTF
cdr3_nt: TGTGCCAGCAGCCCAAGGGGGGACAGCTATGGCTACACCTTC
clone_size: once
d_call: TRBD1
j_call: TRBJ1-2
v_call: TRBV7-9
cdr3_length: 14

cdr3_aa: CASTDRDRRKYEQYF
cdr3_nt: TGTGCCAGCACCGACAGGGACAGGAGAAAATACGAGCAGTACTTC
clone_size: NA
d_call: TRBD1
j_call: TRBJ2-7
v_call: TRBV2
cdr3_length: 15

cdr3_aa: CASGTGAETQYF
cdr3_nt: TGTGCCAGCGGGACAGGGGCAGAGACCCAGTACTTC
clone_size: NA
d_call: TRBD1
j_call: TRBJ2-5
v_call: TRBV27
cdr3_length: 12

cdr3_aa: CSASGYEQYF
cdr3_nt: TGCAGTGCCAGCGGGTACGAGCAGTACTTC
clone_size: NA
d_call: NA
j_call: TRBJ2-7
v_call: TRBV20-1
cdr3_length: 10

cdr3_aa: CASSLGGVKTQYF
cdr3_nt: TGTGCCAGCAGCTTGGGTGGGGTGAAGACGCAGTATTTT
clone_size: NA
d_call: NA
j_call: TRBJ2-3
v_call: TRBV5-6
cdr3_length: 13

cdr3_aa: CASSQVTVLRLYEQYF
cdr3_nt: TGTGCCAGCAGCCAAGTCACAGTATTAAGGCTCTACGAGCAGTACTTC
clone_size: NA
d_call: NA
j_call: TRBJ2-7
v_call: TRBV14
cdr3_length: 16

cdr3_aa: CASILGQANQPQHF
cdr3_nt: TGCGCCAGCATTCTGGGACAGGCTAATCAGCCCCAGCATTTT
clone_size: NA
d_call: TRBD1
j_call: TRBJ1-5
v_call: TRBV10-1
cdr3_length: 14

cdr3_aa: CASSNGGLVEQYF
cdr3_nt: TGTGCCAGCAGCAATGGGGGTCTGGTGGAGCAGTACTTC
clone_size: NA
d_call: NA
j_call: TRBJ2-7
v_call: TRBV21-1
cdr3_length: 13

cdr3_aa: CASSYSRAEKLFF
cdr3_nt: TGTGCCAGCAGTTACTCGAGGGCTGAAAAACTGTTTTTT
clone_size: NA
d_call: NA
j_call: TRBJ1-4
v_call: TRBV6-5
cdr3_length: 13

cdr3_aa: CASIRAQGDTQYF
cdr3_nt: TGTGCCAGCATTAGGGCGCAGGGCGATACGCAGTATTTT
clone_size: NA
d_call: NA
j_call: TRBJ2-3
v_call: TRBV27
cdr3_length: 13

cdr3_aa: CASSHPLGTPHNEQFF
cdr3_nt: TGTGCCAGCAGCCACCCCCTCGGGACACCTCACAATGAGCAGTTCTTC
clone_size: NA
d_call: NA
j_call: TRBJ2-1
v_call: TRBV11-2
cdr3_length: 16

cdr3_aa: CASSVADTSYEQYF
cdr3_nt: TGTGCCAGCAGCGTAGCGGACACCTCCTACGAGCAGTACTTC
clone_size: NA
d_call: NA
j_call: TRBJ2-7
v_call: TRBV9
cdr3_length: 14

cdr3_aa: CASRRDGRRKGDSPLHF
cdr3_nt: TGTGCCAGCAGACGGGATGGGAGGCGGAAGGGGGATTCACCCCTCCACTTT
clone_size: NA
d_call: NA
j_call: TRBJ1-6
v_call: TRBV28
cdr3_length: 17

cdr3_aa: CASSIDQADLITDTQYF
cdr3_nt: TGTGCCAGTAGTATAGATCAGGCGGATCTAATCACAGATACGCAGTATTTT
clone_size: NA
d_call: NA
j_call: TRBJ2-3
v_call: TRBV19
cdr3_length: 17

cdr3_aa: CASSSLPLAGNYEQYF
cdr3_nt: TGTGCCAGCAGTTCGCTACCGTTGGCGGGAAATTACGAGCAGTACTTC
clone_size: NA
d_call: NA
j_call: TRBJ2-7
v_call: TRBV28
cdr3_length: 16

cdr3_aa: CASSLVGGSSYEQYF
cdr3_nt: TGCGCCAGCAGCTTGGTAGGGGGGAGCTCCTACGAGCAGTACTTC
clone_size: NA
d_call: NA
j_call: TRBJ2-7
v_call: TRBV5-1
cdr3_length: 15

cdr3_aa: CASSIQGDQPQHF
cdr3_nt: TGTGCCAGTAGTATTCAGGGTGATCAGCCCCAGCATTTT
clone_size: once
d_call: NA
j_call: TRBJ1-5
v_call: TRBV19
cdr3_length: 13

cdr3_aa: CAWRAKLQGNGYTF
cdr3_nt: TGTGCCTGGAGAGCAAAACTACAGGGTAATGGCTACACCTTC
clone_size: NA
d_call: NA
j_call: TRBJ1-2
v_call: TRBV30
cdr3_length: 14

cdr3_aa: CASRSRWGTEAFF
cdr3_nt: TGTGCCAGCAGGAGTCGATGGGGCACTGAAGCTTTCTTT
clone_size: NA
d_call: NA
j_call: TRBJ1-1
v_call: TRBV13
cdr3_length: 13

cdr3_aa: CASSLSGGGEQYF
cdr3_nt: TGTGCCAGCAGCTTAAGCGGGGGGGGCGAGCAGTACTTC
clone_size: NA
d_call: TRBD2
j_call: TRBJ2-7
v_call: TRBV7-3
cdr3_length: 13

cdr3_aa: CASSLRRGSRSPLHF
cdr3_nt: TGCGCCAGCAGCCTCCGTCGGGGGTCGCGGTCACCCCTCCACTTT
clone_size: NA
d_call: NA
j_call: TRBJ1-6
v_call: TRBV4-3
cdr3_length: 15

cdr3_aa: CASRTTGDQPQHF
cdr3_nt: TGTGCCAGCAGGACAACAGGGGATCAGCCCCAGCATTTT
clone_size: few
d_call: TRBD1
j_call: TRBJ1-5
v_call: TRBV12-3/TRBV12-4
cdr3_length: 13

cdr3_aa: CASSERTGDLGRAFF
cdr3_nt: TGTGCCAGCAGTGAACGGACAGGGGACCTTGGGAGGGCTTTCTTT
clone_size: NA
d_call: TRBD1
j_call: TRBJ1-1
v_call: TRBV25-1
cdr3_length: 15

cdr3_aa: CASSSDPLTAEQYF
cdr3_nt: TGTGCCAGCAGTTCGGACCCCCTCACGGCGGAGCAGTACTTC
clone_size: NA
d_call: NA
j_call: TRBJ2-7
v_call: TRBV6-5
cdr3_length: 14